These 10 T cell receptor beta chains were sequenced from one sample in a study of cytomegalovirus exposure and HLA in healthy donors. PCR employed 60 Vbeta and 13 Jbeta primers. Here immunoSEQ multiplex PCR was the method, and the copy in TCRdb shows in-frame clones only, minus some. The table has 180,000 or so clones, about 81% seen once. Material: PBMCs. All receptors come from a woman between 50 and 59 years old in good health and CMV-seropositive.

This clone has only one observation. The CDR3 loop reads CASSLAGAGGNTIYF. In DNA form, the CDR3 reads TGTGCCAGCAGCTTGGCAGGGGCAGGAGGAAACACCATATATTTT. The gene calls are TRBV5-8 and TRBJ1-3, with D tentatively TRBD1 (6 bases). The CDR3 has 15 residues. In germline, CDR1 is SGHTS, CDR2 YDEGEE. The V and J ends lost 0 bases and 4 bases respectively, with 11 bases between them.

J is TRBJ1-3 and V is TRBV5-1, with 10 bases lining up with TRBD1. The germline V gene encodes CDR1 SGHRS and CDR2 YFSETQ. The ends lost 4 bases at V and 5 bases at J; junction bases unmatched: 6. The CDR3 is made up of 15 amino acids. The CDR3 region is CASSLTGQGRNTIYF. DNA of the CDR3: TGCGCCAGCAGCCTTACGGGACAGGGGAGAAACACCATATATTTT.

The rearrangement joins TRBV4-1 to TRBJ2-2, with 7 bases aligning to TRBD2. V dropped 4 bases and J dropped 5; count of bases not matched to a gene: 4. This CDR3 has 14 amino acids. Germline CDR1 is MGHRA and CDR2 is YSYEKL. The CDR3 DNA reads TGCGCCAGCAGCCCTCCCGGGGGGACCGGGGAGCTGTTTTTT. Translation gives CASSPPGGTGELFF.

Only one count was recorded for this clone. The V call is TRBV19, the J call TRBJ2-6; D is uncertain. Trimming left V 7 bases short and J 0 bases short, with 13 bases between. The CDR3 sequence is 16 residues long. CDR1 and CDR2 (germline): LNHDA, SQIVND (reference sequence). CDR3 DNA: TGTGCCAGTACCCAAGCATATATCTCTGGGGCCAACGTCCTGACTTTC. As protein: CASTQAYISGANVLTF.

V gene TRBV19 combines with J gene TRBJ2-7; 9 bases match TRBD2. CDR3 length equals 14 residues. CDR1 and CDR2 from the germline V gene are LNHDA and SQIVND (reference sequence). The junction had 3 bases not matched to a gene; V was cut back by 4 bases and J by 2 bases. Written as DNA, the CDR3 is TGTGCCAGTAGTAGGGGACTAGCAACCTACGAGCAGTACTTC. It translates to CASSRGLATYEQYF.

The chain is built from TRBV5-4 and TRBJ2-2; 7 bases map to TRBD1. The V segment lost 3 bases and the J segment 3 bases; nucleotides outside the gene matches: 5. This CDR3 has 15 residues. The germline V gene encodes CDR1 SGHNT and CDR2 YYREEE (reference sequence). The CDR3 loop reads CASSSDRRYTGELFF. In DNA form, the CDR3 reads TGTGCCAGCAGCTCGGACAGGCGTTACACCGGGGAGCTGTTTTTT.

The gene calls are TRBV10-3 and TRBJ1-5; the D gene is possibly TRBD1 (5 bases). Germline V gene sequence: CDR1 ENHRY, CDR2 SYGVKD. V dropped 0 bases and J dropped 4 bases, with 7 bases sitting between them. CDR3 length: 14 residues. The CDR3 here is CAISESTENQPQHF. DNA for the CDR3: TGTGCCATCAGTGAGTCGACAGAGAATCAGCCCCAGCATTTT.

The gene calls are TRBV2 and TRBJ2-7, with D maybe TRBD2 (5 bases). The V end lost 7 bases, the J end lost 4 bases, and 17 bases lay between the germline ends. The CDR3 covers 14 residues. The V gene's germline CDR1 is SNHLY and CDR2 FYNNEI. The chain's CDR3 is CASKFGLASYEQYF. The CDR3 DNA follows: TGTGCCAGCAAGTTCGGCCTAGCTTCTTACGAGCAGTACTTC.

J is TRBJ2-1 and V is TRBV6-1; tentatively, D is TRBD2 (6 bases). V was clipped by 6 bases and J by 4 bases, with 16 bases between them. CDR3 length: 15 residues. Germline CDR1 and CDR2: MNHNS and SASEGT. CDR3 sequence (DNA): TGTGCCAGCAGGGTCGGCGGGACCCTTTACAATGAGCAGTTCTTC. It encodes CASRVGGTLYNEQFF.

CDR3: CASQDPVATPGTEAFF. The DNA of the CDR3 is TGTGCCAGCCAAGATCCCGTCGCAACTCCGGGCACTGAAGCTTTCTTT. The rearrangement joins TRBV18 to TRBJ1-1; D is unresolved. V lost 8 bases, J lost 4 bases, and 23 bases lay in between. Germline assignment: CDR1 KGHSH and CDR2 LQKENI. This CDR3 contains 16 residues.